The 6 T cell receptor beta chains below were found in one sample sequenced in a study of blood T cell repertoires in COVID-19 (TCRdb year 2020). The library was generated by the immunoSEQ multiplex PCR assay. Imported from immuneACCESS, the table was reduced by TCRdb to in-frame sequences with V and J called. These copies leave out some clones; in studies compared against another copy, an unresolved V gene accounts for under half, and the cause of the remainder is not known. The sample has tens of thousands of clones on record, approximately 79% of them singletons. The ten largest clonotypes hold around 4% of the sample. Specimen: peripheral blood. These receptors were collected from a man between 65 and 85 years old with COVID-19, enrolled during active disease.

This clone was observed a few times. This chain uses TRBV7-2 with TRBJ1-6, with D possibly being TRBD1 (5 bases). CDR1 is SGHTA and CDR2 is FQGNSA in the germline V gene. The V end was cut by 5 bases, the J end by 7 bases, with 15 bases between. CDR3 length equals 15 residues. The CDR3 bases are TGTGCCAGCAGCAGTACGAGGCAGGGAAATTCACCCCTCCACTTT. This translates into CASSSTRQGNSPLHF.

This chain links TRBV7-8 with TRBJ1-5; 8 nucleotides match TRBD1. Germline lookup yields CDR1 SGHVS and CDR2 FQNEAQ. The CDR3 loop spans 16 amino acids. Unmatched junction bases numbered 8, after V lost 5 bases and J lost 2 bases. CDR3 sequence (DNA): TGTGCCAGCAGCAACAACGGACAGGGCGGCAATCAGCCCCAGCATTTT. Protein sequence: CASSNNGQGGNQPQHF.

The chain uses TRBV24-1 and TRBJ1-4, with 7 bases aligning to TRBD1. Germline V CDR1 and CDR2: KGHDR, SFDVKD. V dropped 3 bases and J dropped 7; count of bases not matched to a gene: 7. The CDR3 has 15 residues. The CDR3 sequence is CATSDPQGGSEKLFF. CDR3 DNA sequence: TGTGCCACCAGTGATCCCCAGGGGGGCTCTGAAAAACTGTTTTTT.

The V and J genes are TRBV29-1 and TRBJ2-7; TRBD1 aligns across 7 bases. The CDR3 loop spans 13 amino acids. V was clipped by 4 bases and J by 1 base; unmatched bases: 4. Germline V gives CDR1 SQVTM, CDR2 ANQGSEA. The CDR3 DNA reads TGCAGCGTTGTCGAGACAGGGTCCTACGAGCAGTACTTC. Its protein is CSVVETGSYEQYF.

This chain connects TRBV7-2 to TRBJ2-3, with D possibly being TRBD2 (6 bases). Between the trimmed V and J ends, which lost 0 bases and 4 bases, there was a span of 14 bases. This CDR3 comprises 16 residues. Germline-derived CDR1 and CDR2 are SGHTA and FQGNSA. CDR3: CASSLAGGGRADTQYF. The CDR3 region has the DNA TGTGCCAGCAGCTTAGCGGGAGGTGGGAGAGCAGATACGCAGTATTTT.

This chain connects TRBV9 to TRBJ2-7; 10 bases are shared with TRBD1. Per germline, CDR1 SGDLS and CDR2 YYNGEE. The CDR3 loop spans 15 amino acids. V dropped 4 bases and J dropped 2; count of bases not matched to a gene: 6. CDR3 sequence reads: CASSQGQGPTYEQYF. In nucleotides, the CDR3 is TGTGCCAGCAGCCAGGGACAGGGGCCAACCTACGAGCAGTACTTC.